Listed below are T cell receptor beta chains from one sample, sequenced in a study of graft-versus-host responses after intestinal transplantation. Here immunoSEQ multiplex PCR was the method, and the copy in TCRdb shows in-frame clones only, minus some. The table shows 84,000 or so clones, with around nine tenths occurring only once. Their antigens remain unidentified. Material: unstimulated CD8+ T cells sorted from spleen or lymph node cells, obtained before transplant. The receptors shown here come from a human donor who was the organ donor for an intestinal transplant. Both conserved end residues are trimmed from each CDR3.

TRBV6-4 ASSDSSGGHTDTQY
TRBV13 ASSLMNSPLH
TRBV6-5 ASSLTGEGYGYT
TRBV21-1 ASSKVVPIGTGGAYEQY
TRBV6-5 ASSYRQSDGYT
TRBV27 ASSFAQPYEQY
TRBV29-1 SVVLTDYGYT
TRBV6-1 ASSEAPRGGYGYT
TRBV4-1 ASSQNRGGTEAF
TRBV4-1 ASSQGLLGQNRLNTEAF
TRBV29-1 SVVPSDRVTDGYT
TRBV6-5 ASSLSGTEAF
TRBV6-5 ASTPRGGYYGYT
TRBV2 ASQGAGLPTEAF
TRBV29-1 SVETGTHYGYT
TRBV7-9 ASSYLAGGRNEQF
TRBV30 AWSGSVGTLGPYEQY
TRBV9 ASSEGTDTQY
TRBV7-9 ASSSLVGDRSFTNYGYT
TRBV6-5 ATTGASYNEQF
TRBV2 ASRQPFRGGSSPYEQY
TRBV5-6 ASSLRTYEQY
TRBV30 AWSGGDSEQF
TRBV27 ASSPNYGYT
TRBV10-3 AISELRGVGYT